A selection of T cell receptor beta chains follows, all from one sample in a study of tumor and adjacent non-tumor tissue in lung cancer. MiXCR was run by TCRdb on the multiplex PCR reads, yielding one entry per CDR3 protein. The table records roughly 48,000 distinct CDR3 sequences, about 68% of them present only once. Sequenced material: distant non-tumor lung tissue. Receptors were obtained from a woman in her 70s with non-small cell lung cancer. Both conserved end residues are part of each CDR3. Fields, in order: clone size, V gene, D gene, J gene, CDR3 DNA, CDR3 protein. The D gene is left open where the match is weak. Only some rows state a clone size, as once, few, many or a class for expanded clones.

>.|TRBV4-1|.|TRBJ1-6
TGCGCCAGCAGCCAGGATCGGGGGTTCCTCCACTTT
CASSQDRGFLHF
>.|TRBV6-4|.|TRBJ2-3
TGTGCCAGCAGCGTCGATTCTGTCACAGATACGCAGTATTTT
CASSVDSVTDTQYF
>.|TRBV5-4|.|TRBJ2-7
TGTACCAGCAGCTTGTGGCCAGATCCCTACGAGCAGTACTTC
CTSSLWPDPYEQYF
>.|TRBV4-1|.|TRBJ1-6
TGCGCCAGCACAACATGGGACGAGGGTTCACCCCTCCACTTT
CASTTWDEGSPLHF
>.|TRBV29-1|TRBD1|TRBJ1-1
TGCAGCGTTAAAACAGGGGCGGTGAGTACTGAAGCTTTCTTT
CSVKTGAVSTEAFF
>once|TRBV7-9|.|TRBJ1-2
TGTGTCAGCAGCTTAAACTTTGGCTACACCTTC
CVSSLNFGYTF
>.|TRBV5-6|.|TRBJ2-2
TGTGCCAGCAACTCCACAAACAGCGCGAACACCGGGGAGCTGTTTTTT
CASNSTNSANTGELFF
>.|TRBV6-5|.|TRBJ2-1
TGTACCAGCAGTTACCTTGGAGGCAGGTACAATGAGCAGTTCTTC
CTSSYLGGRYNEQFF
>.|TRBV4-1|TRBD1|TRBJ1-1
TGCACCAGAAGCCAAGACAGGGGGCGGTTAACTGAAGCTTTCTTT
CTRSQDRGRLTEAFF
>.|TRBV6-2/TRBV6-3|.|TRBJ2-5
TGTGCCAGCTTCACTCCTTCGGGCCACATCCAAGAGACCGAGTACTTC
CASFTPSGHIQETEYF